These T cell receptor beta chains were read from a single sample in a study of tumor-infiltrating lymphocytes in primary liver carcinoma. TCRdb analysed the multiplex PCR reads with MiXCR anew, one entry per CDR3 protein. The sample has some 51,000 distinct CDR3 sequences; 60% to 75% are singletons. Material: liver tumor tissue from sampling region 3. All receptors come from a middle-aged man with primary liver carcinoma and hepatitis B virus infection. Both conserved end residues are part of each CDR3. The D gene is left open where the match is weak. Only part of the rows carry a size: once, few, many, or a class if the clone is expanded.

TRBV7-8,TRBD2,NA,TRBJ2-2,TGTGCCAGCAGCTCCTCTGCCAGCGGAGGGAGGGGCGGGGAGCTGTTTTTC,CASSSSASGGRGGELFF
TRBV5-6,NA,many,TRBJ2-1,TGTGCCAGCAGCTTGGTACTAACCGATGAGCAGTTCTTC,CASSLVLTDEQFF
TRBV29-1,TRBD2,NA,TRBJ2-7,TGCAGCGTTGGACTAGCGAGAGGTTCTCGCTACGAGCAGTACTTC,CSVGLARGSRYEQYF
TRBV6-6,TRBD2,NA,TRBJ2-7,TGTGCCAGTAGTTACTCGAGCCCAGCGGGAGCCTACGAGCAGTACTTC,CASSYSSPAGAYEQYF
TRBV7-9,NA,once,TRBJ2-4,TGTGCAAGCGGCCGCGGGGCCGGCCTATCCAAAAACATTCAGTACTTC,CASGRGAGLSKNIQYF
TRBV19,NA,NA,TRBJ2-1,TGTGCCAGTAGTCAGGGTGCTCCGGTCGATGGGCAGTTCTTC,CASSQGAPVDGQFF
TRBV5-5,TRBD2,NA,TRBJ2-5,TGTGCCAGCAGCCCGGCGGGGGGCCCGAGAGAGACCCAGTACTTC,CASSPAGGPRETQYF
TRBV4-1,NA,NA,TRBJ2-7,TGCGCCAGCGGCCCCGACCGGTCGCGCAGACCTTACGAGCAGTACTTC,CASGPDRSRRPYEQYF
TRBV11-2,NA,many,TRBJ2-5,TGTGCCAGCAGCTTAGGGGAGGGGGGGACCCAGTACTTC,CASSLGEGGTQYF
TRBV4-2,NA,few,TRBJ1-2,TGTACTAGCAGCCAAGATGACGGAGACTATGGCTACACCTTC,CTSSQDDGDYGYTF
TRBV12-3/TRBV12-4,NA,NA,TRBJ2-7,TGTGCCAGCAGGCCCAAAGGGGAGCAAGAGCAGTACTTC,CASRPKGEQEQYF
TRBV7-9,NA,many,TRBJ2-7,TGTGCCAGCAGCGATGCTTGGGAGCAGTACTTC,CASSDAWEQYF
TRBV10-2,NA,many,TRBJ2-6,TGCGCCAGCAGTGTCCTCCCAGCGGGCTCTCTCTCTGGGGCCAACGTCCTGACTTTC,CASSVLPAGSLSGANVLTF
TRBV11-2,NA,once,TRBJ2-2,TGTGCCAACAGCTTACTCGGACGGGGCACCTGGAAGCTGTTTTTT,CANSLLGRGTWKLFF
TRBV5-1,TRBD1,many,TRBJ2-5,TGCGCCAGCAGGGAACAGGGGGCAAAGACCCAGTACTTC,CASREQGAKTQYF
TRBV11-2,NA,NA,TRBJ2-3,TGTGCCGGAGGGGCACGGGAGCCAGATACGCGGTATTTT,CAGGAREPDTRYF
TRBV10-1,NA,NA,TRBJ2-3,TGCGCCAGCAGTGACTTGAGGGAGTCCCTGACAGATACGCTGTATTTC,CASSDLRESLTDTLYF
TRBV18,NA,NA,TRBJ1-2,TGTGCCAGCTCACCTTCGCAGGGGAAAATCTATGGCTACACCTTC,CASSPSQGKIYGYTF
TRBV6-1,NA,NA,TRBJ1-5,TGTGCCAGCAGCGAAGCCGTAAGAGTGGTTCAGCCCCAGCATTTT,CASSEAVRVVQPQHF
TRBV11-2,NA,once,TRBJ2-5,TGTGCCAGCAGCTTAGGGACAGCGCAAGAGACCCAGTACTTC,CASSLGTAQETQYF
TRBV12-3/TRBV12-4,NA,NA,TRBJ2-1,TGTGCCAGCAGTTTAGAAGGCATAGGTGGAGGGCTCAATGAGCAATTCTTC,CASSLEGIGGGLNEQFF
TRBV4-1,NA,NA,TRBJ2-1,TGCGCCAGCAGCCAGAGCTGGAGGCCCGAAAATGAGCAGTTCTTC,CASSQSWRPENEQFF
TRBV11-3,NA,NA,TRBJ2-3,TGTGCTAGCAGTCCCCAGGGTGTGGATACGCAGTATTTT,CASSPQGVDTQYF
TRBV5-4,NA,NA,TRBJ2-2,TGTGCCGGCAGCTTGGACGGCGGGATGGAGCCCGGGGAGCTGTTTTTT,CAGSLDGGMEPGELFF
TRBV6-5,NA,NA,TRBJ1-6,TGTGCCAGCAGTCACATACATGGGACATTTTATAATTCACCCCTCCACTTT,CASSHIHGTFYNSPLHF
TRBV11-2,TRBD1,NA,TRBJ2-2,TGTGCCAGCAACTTCTATCGGGACAGGGTCGGCACCGGGGAGCTGTTTTTT,CASNFYRDRVGTGELFF
TRBV10-2,NA,NA,TRBJ2-1,TGCGCCAGCAGTGCGTCCGGTGTCGGGGACGGTGAGCAGTTCTTC,CASSASGVGDGEQFF
TRBV29-1,NA,NA,TRBJ2-1,TGCAGCGTTGATGGTAACTCCGACAATGGGCAGTTCTTC,CSVDGNSDNGQFF
TRBV11-2,NA,NA,TRBJ2-5,TGCGCCAGGAGATCCTGGGACTCGGCCCACCAAGAGACCCAGTACTTC,CARRSWDSAHQETQYF
TRBV14,TRBD2,NA,TRBJ2-7,TGTGCCAACAGGCGAGCTAGCGGGGTTGCCTACGAGCAGTACTTC,CANRRASGVAYEQYF
TRBV29-1,TRBD2,NA,TRBJ2-3,TGTAGCTCTCGAGCGGGGACCACAGGTACGCAGTATTTT,CSSRAGTTGTQYF
TRBV11-2,TRBD2,once,TRBJ2-3,TGTGCCAGCAGCTTAACTACTGGTGGGAGGGCGGGGCGAGATACACAGTATTTT,CASSLTTGGRAGRDTQYF
TRBV29-1,NA,NA,TRBJ2-3,TGCAACGTTGTCGTGACAGCAGATACGCAGTATTTT,CNVVVTADTQYF
TRBV12-3/TRBV12-4,TRBD2,NA,TRBJ2-7,TGTGTCAGCAGGAGACTAGCGGGAGGCCGCGAGCAGAACTTC,CVSRRLAGGREQNF
TRBV12-3/TRBV12-4,NA,NA,TRBJ1-5,TGTGCCAGCAGTTTAGCAAGTGTTCGACCCCAGCATTTT,CASSLASVRPQHF
TRBV12-3/TRBV12-4,NA,NA,TRBJ1-1,TGTGCCAGCAGCACACGGCGGGGCACTGAAGCTTTCTTT,CASSTRRGTEAFF